What follows is one TCR beta chain and its context. Authors' analysis steps: Amplification from reference gene primers served as the basis for estimated nucleated cell counts. Assay: immunoSEQ multiplex PCR; the TCRdb copy retains only in-frame clones and omits some. V and J calls and clone size come straight from that table; D and trimming were deduced from the DNA. The sample shows 120,000 or so clones, roughly 80% of them seen only once. The sample belongs to a study of blood T cell repertoires in COVID-19. Turning to the study itself: Collection of acute and convalescent COVID-19 samples took place in the United States, Italy and Spain. T cells, B-cell-depleted T cells, or PBMCs provided the cDNA or gDNA that served as material.

CDR3 size: 17 residues. The sequenced sample consisted of peripheral blood. The receptor was isolated from a human donor in a cohort sampled during active COVID-19. The chain couples TRBV21-1 to TRBJ1-6. TRBV21-1 is shown as a pseudogene. The CDR3 sequence: CASSKDNWTEYNSPLHF. CDR3 in DNA: TGTGCCAGCAGCAAAGATAACTGGACTGAATATAATTCACCCCTCCACTTT.